This T cell receptor (beta chain) was captured by sequencing in a study of blood T cell repertoires in COVID-19. Overall study context: Material from acute and convalescent COVID-19 was sourced from the United States, Italy and Spain. Sources were T cells, B-cell-depleted T cells, or PBMCs; the material itself was cDNA or gDNA.

As processed by the authors: Scientists estimated how many nucleated cells there were by amplifying reference gene primers. Using immunoSEQ multiplex PCR, the repertoire was profiled, and TCRdb retains in-frame clones only, with some absent. V, J and clone size derive from that table, while D and trimming were established from the DNA sequence. The sample holds 200,000 to 250,000 clones, 85% to 90% seen once. This clone appeared once. Residents of around 24 US areas, aged about 18 to 89 years, made up the participants. The sequence was collected from a woman aged 18-29 years in a cohort exposed to, infected with or recovered from COVID-19 (not recorded which). The specimen was PBMCs or T cells enriched from blood (not recorded which).

The DNA for the CDR3 is TGTGCCAGCAGCCTCGGGACAGGGTACCAAGAGACCCAGTACTTC. Translating gives CASSLGTGYQETQYF. This chain links TRBV11-2 with TRBJ2-5; 9 bases match TRBD1. The V gene's germline CDR1 is SGHAT and CDR2 FQNNGV. The CDR3 extends over 15 amino acids. V lost 5 bases to trimming and J lost 0 bases; unmatched junction nucleotides: 4.